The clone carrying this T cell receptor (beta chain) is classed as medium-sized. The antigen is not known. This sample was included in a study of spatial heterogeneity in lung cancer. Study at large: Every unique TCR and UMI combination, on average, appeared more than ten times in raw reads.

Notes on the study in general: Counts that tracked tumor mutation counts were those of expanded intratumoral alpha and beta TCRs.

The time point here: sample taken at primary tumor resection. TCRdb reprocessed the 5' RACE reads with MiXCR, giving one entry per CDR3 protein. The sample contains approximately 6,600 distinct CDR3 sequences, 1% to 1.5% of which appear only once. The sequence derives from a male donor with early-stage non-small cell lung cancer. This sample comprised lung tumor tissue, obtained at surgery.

CDR3 protein: CASSEQEGYEQYF. The CDR3 nucleotides are TGTGCCAGCAGTGAACAGGAGGGCTACGAGCAGTACTTC. The chain couples TRBV2 to TRBJ2-7; tentatively, D is TRBD2 (6 bases). The CDR3 covers 13 residues. V shed 2 bases and J shed 3 bases, with 8 bases lying between them. CDR1 is SNHLY and CDR2 is FYNNEI in the germline V gene.